Listed below are T cell receptor beta chains from one sample, sequenced in a study of shared clonotypes between healthy human individuals. The data were produced by immunoSEQ multiplex PCR, yet TCRdb's version contains in-frame clones alone and is incomplete. This table holds around 1.9 million clones, more than 85% found once. The sample was naive CD8+ T cells from PBMCs. The receptors shown here come from a young man in good health. Some clones in this sample may be carry-over from other donors' samples. Both conserved end residues are part of each CDR3. Fields, in order: D gene, clone size, J gene, V gene, CDR3 protein, CDR3 DNA. D genes are given only for firm matches. Size values are once, few and many counts, or a class for expanded clones, and some rows have none.

D gene: .; clone size: .; J gene: TRBJ2-7; V gene: TRBV7-9; CDR3 protein: CASSPDNYYEQYF; CDR3 DNA: TGTGCCAGCAGCCCGGACAATTATTACGAGCAGTACTTC
D gene: .; clone size: .; J gene: TRBJ1-2; V gene: TRBV11-3; CDR3 protein: CASSGPDNYGYTF; CDR3 DNA: TGTGCCAGCAGCGGACCAGATAACTATGGCTACACCTTC
D gene: .; clone size: .; J gene: TRBJ2-7; V gene: TRBV11-2; CDR3 protein: CASSLGGWPGGADEQYF; CDR3 DNA: TGTGCCAGCAGCTTAGGCGGCTGGCCAGGTGGAGCCGACGAGCAGTACTTC
D gene: .; clone size: .; J gene: TRBJ2-7; V gene: TRBV7-2; CDR3 protein: CASSSERDGYDEQYF; CDR3 DNA: TGTGCCAGCAGCTCGGAACGGGACGGGTATGACGAGCAGTACTTC
D gene: TRBD2; clone size: .; J gene: TRBJ2-2; V gene: TRBV6-5; CDR3 protein: CASSYSNLAGTGELFF; CDR3 DNA: TGTGCCAGCAGTTACTCGAACCTAGCGGGCACCGGGGAGCTGTTTTTT
D gene: TRBD2; clone size: .; J gene: TRBJ2-2; V gene: TRBV19; CDR3 protein: CASSATASGRGVYHTGELFF; CDR3 DNA: TGTGCCAGTAGCGCCACGGCGAGCGGGAGGGGCGTTTATCACACCGGGGAGCTGTTTTTT
D gene: .; clone size: .; J gene: TRBJ2-1; V gene: TRBV27; CDR3 protein: CASSFLSYNEQFF; CDR3 DNA: TGTGCCAGCAGTTTCCTCTCCTACAATGAGCAGTTCTTC
D gene: TRBD1; clone size: .; J gene: TRBJ2-1; V gene: TRBV27; CDR3 protein: CASSLSRQGARNEQFF; CDR3 DNA: TGTGCCAGCAGTTTGTCTAGACAGGGGGCGCGGAATGAGCAGTTCTTC
D gene: .; clone size: .; J gene: TRBJ2-5; V gene: TRBV19; CDR3 protein: CASSLGHLQETQYF; CDR3 DNA: TGTGCCAGTAGTCTGGGACACCTCCAAGAGACCCAGTACTTC
D gene: TRBD2; clone size: once; J gene: TRBJ2-1; V gene: TRBV19; CDR3 protein: CASSPTSGPYNEQFF; CDR3 DNA: TGTGCCAGTAGTCCAACTAGCGGACCCTACAATGAGCAGTTCTTC